The rows below give T cell receptor beta chains drawn from one sample of a study of metastatic and nonmetastatic thyroid tumors. With MiXCR, TCRdb called clones anew from the PCR reads. The sample includes 31,000 or so clones, 15% to 20% of them seen just once. Sequencing was performed on blood. The receptors here all came from a female donor with papillary thyroid cancer or a benign thyroid nodule (not recorded which). Some clones in this sample may be carry-over from other donors' samples. Each CDR3 is given without its conserved first and last residue. Each record gives: J gene, V gene, CDR3 protein.

j_gene: TRBJ2-7
v_gene: TRBV5-4
CDR3aa: ASSITSGYEQY

j_gene: TRBJ2-2
v_gene: TRBV7-9
CDR3aa: ASSPGTGELF

j_gene: TRBJ2-7
v_gene: TRBV9
CDR3aa: AISAWGVEDEQY

j_gene: TRBJ2-5
v_gene: TRBV25-1
CDR3aa: ASSDPPETQY

j_gene: TRBJ1-2
v_gene: TRBV7-9
CDR3aa: ASSPGQYNYGYT

j_gene: TRBJ2-7
v_gene: TRBV20-1
CDR3aa: IPGGGISYEQY

j_gene: TRBJ2-1
v_gene: TRBV7-2
CDR3aa: ASSLGGLAGRTYNEQF

j_gene: TRBJ1-6
v_gene: TRBV24-1
CDR3aa: ATRGTGLNSPLH

j_gene: TRBJ2-7
v_gene: TRBV6-2/TRBV6-3
CDR3aa: ASSYEGGYEQY

j_gene: TRBJ2-6
v_gene: TRBV30
CDR3aa: AWSPDFSGANVLT

j_gene: TRBJ2-2
v_gene: TRBV9
CDR3aa: ASSELEGPTGELF

j_gene: TRBJ1-1
v_gene: TRBV4-3
CDR3aa: VSSQLYGTGTEAF

j_gene: TRBJ2-7
v_gene: TRBV5-6
CDR3aa: ASSYGIGGLNEQY

j_gene: TRBJ2-6
v_gene: TRBV24-1
CDR3aa: ATSDFRRDFVSGANVLT

j_gene: TRBJ1-1
v_gene: TRBV3-1
CDR3aa: ASSQVSWSGTEAF